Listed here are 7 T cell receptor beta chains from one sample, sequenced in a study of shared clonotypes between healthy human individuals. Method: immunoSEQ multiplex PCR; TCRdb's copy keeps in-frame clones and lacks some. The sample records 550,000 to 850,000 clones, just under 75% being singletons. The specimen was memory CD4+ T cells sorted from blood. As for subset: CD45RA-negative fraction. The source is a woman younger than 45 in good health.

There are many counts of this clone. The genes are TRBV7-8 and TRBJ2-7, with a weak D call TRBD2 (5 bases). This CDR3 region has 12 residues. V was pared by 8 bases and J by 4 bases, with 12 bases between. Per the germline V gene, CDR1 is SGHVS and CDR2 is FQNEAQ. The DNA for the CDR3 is TGTGCCAGCGGGAGCATTCGTTACGAGCAGTACTTC. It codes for CASGSIRYEQYF. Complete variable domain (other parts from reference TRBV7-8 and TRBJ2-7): GAGVSQSPRYKVAKRGQDVALRCDPISGHVSLFWYQQALGQGPEFLTYFQNEAQLDKSGLPSDRFFAERPEGSVSTLKIQRTQQEDSAVYLCASGSIRYEQYFGPGTRLTVT.

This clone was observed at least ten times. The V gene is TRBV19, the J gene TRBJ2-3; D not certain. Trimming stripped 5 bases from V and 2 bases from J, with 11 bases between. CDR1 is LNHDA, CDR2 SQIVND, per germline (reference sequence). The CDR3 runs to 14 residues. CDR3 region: CASSRYRVTDTQYF. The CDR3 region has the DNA TGTGCCAGTAGTCGGTACAGAGTCACAGATACGCAGTATTTT.

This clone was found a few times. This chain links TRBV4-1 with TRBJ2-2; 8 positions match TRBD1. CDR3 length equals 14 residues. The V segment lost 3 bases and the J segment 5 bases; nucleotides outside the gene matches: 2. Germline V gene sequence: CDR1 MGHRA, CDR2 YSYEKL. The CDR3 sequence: CASSQRTGTGELFF. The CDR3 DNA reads TGCGCCAGCAGCCAGAGGACAGGGACCGGGGAGCTGTTTTTT.

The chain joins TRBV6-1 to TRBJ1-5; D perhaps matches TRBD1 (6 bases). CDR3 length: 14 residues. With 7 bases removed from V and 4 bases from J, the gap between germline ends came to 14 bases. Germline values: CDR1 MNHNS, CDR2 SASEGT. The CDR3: CASITGPTNQPQHF. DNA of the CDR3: TGTGCCAGCATTACAGGGCCTACTAATCAGCCCCAGCATTTT.

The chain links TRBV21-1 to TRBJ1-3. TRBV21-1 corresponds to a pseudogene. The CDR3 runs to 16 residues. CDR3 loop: CASSRRWEEHRNTIYF. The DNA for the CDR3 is TGTGCCAGCAGCAGGCGGTGGGAGGAGCACCGAAACACCATATATTTT.

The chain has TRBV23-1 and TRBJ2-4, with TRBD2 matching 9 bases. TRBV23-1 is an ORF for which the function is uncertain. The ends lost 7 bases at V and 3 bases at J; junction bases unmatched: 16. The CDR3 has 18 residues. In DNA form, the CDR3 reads TGCGCCAGCACCACCAACTGGTGGCGGGAGGGATTCAAAAACATTCAGTACTTC. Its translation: CASTTNWWREGFKNIQYF.

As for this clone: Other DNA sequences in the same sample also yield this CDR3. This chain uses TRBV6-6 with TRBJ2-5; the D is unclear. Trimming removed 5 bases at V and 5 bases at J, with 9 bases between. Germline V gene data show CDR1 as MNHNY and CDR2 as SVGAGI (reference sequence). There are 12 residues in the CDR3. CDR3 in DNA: TGTGCCAGCAGTCCCCGGCGGGAGACCCAGTACTTC. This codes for CASSPRRETQYF.